The next 28 T cell receptor beta chains were all read from a single sample in a study of shared T cell receptors in the human thymus. The data were produced by immunoSEQ multiplex PCR, yet TCRdb's version contains in-frame clones alone and is incomplete. The sample consists of hundreds of thousands of clones, 75% to 80% of them appearing once. The sample was also linked to a second study, of human thymus T cells.

Sequences were obtained from thymocytes. The receptors were gathered from a boy less than two years old with a congenital heart defect.

The J gene is TRBJ2-7, the V gene TRBV6-4, with TRBD2 matching over 11 bases. V gave up 2 bases and J gave up 3 bases; unmatched junction bases: 15. This CDR3 spans 19 amino acids. The germline CDR1 and CDR2 sequences are MRHNA and SNTAGT. DNA for the CDR3: TGTGCCAGCAGTGACCCGGCACACAAAACTAGCGGGAGCGGCTACGAGCAGTACTTC. Encoded protein: CASSDPAHKTSGSGYEQYF.

This clone was counted between two and nine times. The CDR3 sequence is CASSYGVQGPNYGYTF. DNA for the CDR3: TGTGCCAGCAGTTACGGAGTACAGGGACCCAACTATGGCTACACCTTC. The J gene is TRBJ1-2, the V gene TRBV6-5; a possible D gene is TRBD1 (6 bases). The CDR3 consists of 16 residues. The V and J ends lost 2 bases and 2 bases respectively, with 15 bases between them. Per germline, CDR1 MNHEY and CDR2 SVGAGI.

The chain is built from TRBV28 and TRBJ1-2; D remains ambiguous. There are 12 residues in the CDR3. Per the germline V gene, CDR1 is MDHEN and CDR2 is SYDVKM. Trimming took 5 bases from V and 7 from J, leaving 11 bases between them. The CDR3 spells CASSPNPGGYTF. DNA for the CDR3: TGTGCCAGCAGTCCCAATCCGGGTGGCTACACCTTC.

The chain is built from TRBV5-1 and TRBJ1-2; 9 nucleotides line up with TRBD1. The ends lost 3 bases at V and 5 bases at J; junction bases unmatched: 8. This CDR3 spans 15 amino acids. CDR1 SGHRS and CDR2 YFSETQ come from the germline V gene. The CDR3 loop is CASSSDRDRAYGYTF. The CDR3, as DNA: TGCGCCAGCAGCTCCGACCGGGACAGGGCGTATGGCTACACCTTC. The variable domain in full, completed from reference TRBV5-1 and TRBJ1-2, reads KAGVTQTPRYLIKTRGQQVTLSCSPISGHRSVSWYQQTPGQGLQFLFEYFSETQRNKGNFPGRFSGRQFSNSRSEMNVSTLELGDSALYLCASSSDRDRAYGYTFGSGTRLTVV.

The genes are TRBV27 and TRBJ2-7; 7 bases align to TRBD2. This CDR3 is 16 amino acids long. In germline, CDR1 is MNHEY, CDR2 SMNVEV (reference sequence). The junction had 10 bases not matched to a gene; V was cut back by 3 bases and J by 2 bases. CDR3 loop: CASSLTWGGRTYEQYF. CDR3 DNA: TGTGCCAGCAGTTTGACGTGGGGCGGGAGAACCTACGAGCAGTACTTC.

Only a few counts were recorded for this clone. This chain links TRBV6-1 with TRBJ2-1; TRBD1 matches at 9 bases. The CDR3 is 16 residues long. The J segment lost 3 bases and the V segment lost 2 bases, leaving 5 bases of the junction unmatched. Germline values: CDR1 MNHNS, CDR2 SASEGT. Here the CDR3 DNA reads TGTGCCAGCAGTGAACCGGACAGGGGTTACTACAATGAGCAGTTCTTC. This translates into CASSEPDRGYYNEQFF.

The V and J genes are TRBV7-2 and TRBJ2-1; the match to TRBD2 covers 7 bases. Germline V gene lookup returns CDR1 SGHTA and CDR2 FQGNSA. V dropped 5 bases and J dropped 2; count of bases not matched to a gene: 12. The CDR3 loop spans 17 amino acids. CDR3 sequence reads: CASSGSSETSTYNEQFF. The CDR3 DNA sequence: TGTGCCAGCAGCGGTAGTTCGGAGACTAGCACCTACAATGAGCAGTTCTTC.

This chain connects TRBV30 to TRBJ2-3, with 8 positions matching TRBD2. The J segment lost 6 bases and the V segment lost 4 bases, leaving 21 bases of the junction unmatched. CDR1 and CDR2 (germline): GTSNPN, SVGIG (reference sequence). This CDR3 is built from 18 residues. CDR3 nucleotide sequence: TGTGCCTGGAATGAACCTCGGGAGGGCCGGGTAAAACACGATACGCAGTATTTT. Protein sequence: CAWNEPREGRVKHDTQYF.

This chain links TRBV7-9 with TRBJ2-2; a weak D match, TRBD1 (6 bases). The ends were cut back, 8 bases at V and 5 bases at J, with 15 bases in the middle. The CDR3 has 14 amino acids. The V gene's germline CDR1 is SEHNR and CDR2 FQNEAQ (reference sequence). The CDR3 nucleotides are TGTGCCAGCGGGAAGGGACACCGAACCGGGGAGCTGTTTTTT. Encoded protein: CASGKGHRTGELFF.

This clone has only one observation. The chain uses TRBV5-6 and TRBJ2-7; D is possibly TRBD2 (5 bases). V was shortened by 4 bases and J by 2 bases, with 16 bases between the two germline ends. Germline CDR1 reads SGHDT; CDR2 reads YYEEEE. The CDR3 is made up of 15 amino acids. CDR3 nucleotide sequence: TGTGCCAGCAGCCTGGAGCGGAAGGGTGCCTACGAGCAGTACTTC. It yields the protein CASSLERKGAYEQYF.

The chain combines TRBV27 with TRBJ2-3, with a weak D call TRBD2 (6 bases). Trimming removed 10 bases at V and 1 base at J, with 12 bases between. Germline V gene sequence: CDR1 MNHEY, CDR2 SMNVEV (reference sequence). This CDR3 spans 13 amino acids. The CDR3 DNA reads TGTGCCACCAAGCGGGCTCGCACAGATACGCAGTATTTT. Protein sequence: CATKRARTDTQYF.

The V call is TRBV2, the J call TRBJ1-2; 9 nucleotides align to TRBD1. The V and J ends lost 10 bases and 6 bases, in that order; junction bases with no gene match: 9. The CDR3 has 13 residues. From germline, CDR1 is SNHLY and CDR2 FYNNEI. The CDR3: CATARDRDHGYTF. The CDR3 DNA sequence: TGTGCCACCGCCCGGGACAGGGATCATGGCTACACCTTC.

The chain employs TRBV6-1 and TRBJ2-1; D perhaps matches TRBD2 (6 bases). Trimming took 2 bases from V and 2 from J, leaving 16 bases between them. The CDR3 is made up of 17 amino acids. Germline V CDR1 and CDR2: MNHNS, SASEGT. CDR3: CASSERGGITPYNEQFF. For the CDR3, the DNA is TGTGCCAGCAGTGAACGTGGCGGGATCACCCCCTACAATGAGCAGTTCTTC.

This sequence joins TRBV19 and TRBJ1-5; 9 nucleotides match TRBD1. CDR3 length equals 14 residues. In germline, CDR1 is LNHDA, CDR2 SQIVND (reference sequence). Trimming cost V 5 bases and J 7 bases; bases outside gene matches: 6. The CDR3 region is CASSPRDREQPQHF. The CDR3, as DNA: TGTGCCAGTAGTCCTCGGGACAGGGAACAGCCCCAGCATTTT.

The V gene is TRBV7-2, the J gene TRBJ2-7; 7 bases map to TRBD1. The CDR3 loop spans 15 amino acids. Germline loops: CDR1 SGHTA, CDR2 FQGNSA. The V and J ends lost 5 bases and 4 bases, in that order; junction bases with no gene match: 11. The CDR3: CASSLGPGQIYEQYF. Here the CDR3 DNA reads TGTGCCAGCAGCCTCGGCCCGGGACAGATATACGAGCAGTACTTC.

This chain joins TRBV14 and TRBJ1-3, with TRBD1 matching 7 bases. The germline gives CDR1 SGHDN, CDR2 FVKESK. The CDR3 extends over 16 amino acids. Trimming at V came to 3 bases and at J to 4 bases, leaving 9 bases not matched to a gene. CDR3 amino acids: CASSQITGAGGNTIYF. The CDR3 bases are TGTGCCAGCAGCCAGATTACAGGGGCCGGAGGAAACACCATATATTTT.

The genes are TRBV2 and TRBJ2-3, with 13 bases identical to TRBD2. J was trimmed by 5 bases and V by 6 bases; bases with no gene match: 5. This CDR3 spans 15 amino acids. Per the germline V gene, CDR1 is SNHLY and CDR2 is FYNNEI. The CDR3 region has the DNA TGTGCCAGCAGCGGACTAGCGGGAGCAGTAGATACGCAGTATTTT. Translation gives CASSGLAGAVDTQYF.

The chain recombines TRBV18 with TRBJ1-5; 8 bases are shared with TRBD1. This CDR3 region has 17 residues. Germline V gives CDR1 KGHSH, CDR2 LQKENI. The trim removed 0 bases at V and 2 bases at J, leaving 6 bases unmatched. CDR3 DNA sequence: TGTGCCAGCTCACCACCAGGCCAGGGGGCCCGCAATCAGCCCCAGCATTTT. Translated, it gives CASSPPGQGARNQPQHF.

CDR3 sequence (DNA): TGTGCCAGCAGACCCGGGACTGGGTCCGGCACAGATACGCAGTATTTT. Protein product: CASRPGTGSGTDTQYF. The chain carries TRBV4-2 and TRBJ2-3; D may be TRBD2 (6 bases). Between the trimmed V and J ends, which lost 6 bases and 1 base, there was a span of 17 bases. The CDR3 spans 16 residues. Germline-derived CDR1 and CDR2 are LGHNA and YNFKEQ.

The V call is TRBV29-1, the J call TRBJ1-2; possibly TRBD1 for D (6 bases). The germline gives CDR1 SQVTM, CDR2 ANQGSEA. The CDR3 loop spans 15 amino acids. V lost 6 bases and J lost 7, with 24 bases in between. The CDR3 DNA reads as TGCAGCGTCGCGTCGGGGGGCAGGGGCGCCGGTGGCTACACCTTC. Protein product: CSVASGGRGAGGYTF.

V gene TRBV5-4 combines with J gene TRBJ2-2, with 11 bases lining up with TRBD1. The V and J ends lost 6 bases and 6 bases, in that order; junction bases with no gene match: 7. Germline V gene sequence: CDR1 SGHNT, CDR2 YYREEE (reference sequence). The CDR3 extends over 15 amino acids. This CDR3 is CASTLTGQGAGELFF. The CDR3 DNA is TGTGCCAGCACTCTGACGGGACAGGGGGCCGGGGAGCTGTTTTTT.

The chain links TRBV27 to TRBJ1-5; the D gene is possibly TRBD1 (6 bases). Germline V gene lookup returns CDR1 MNHEY and CDR2 SMNVEV (reference sequence). This CDR3 has 14 amino acids. V gave up 5 bases and J gave up 4 bases, with 12 bases separating them. In DNA form, the CDR3 reads TGTGCCAGCAGTCCTACACAGGGAAATCAGCCCCAGCATTTT. This sequence encodes CASSPTQGNQPQHF.

This clone was counted between two and nine times. The V call is TRBV28, the J call TRBJ2-7; D uncertain. Deletions cut 2 bases from V and 2 bases from J, with 7 bases between. Germline V lookup: CDR1 MDHEN, CDR2 SYDVKM. The CDR3 is 13 residues long. In DNA form, the CDR3 reads TGTGCCAGCAGTTTAAGGCAGGCCTACGAGCAGTACTTC. This translates into CASSLRQAYEQYF.

The chain uses TRBV27 and TRBJ2-3; 9 positions match TRBD1. The V gene end was trimmed by 7 bases and the J gene end by 1 base; junction bases not matched to a gene: 6. The CDR3 length is 15 residues. Germline CDR1 reads MNHEY; CDR2 reads SMNVEV (reference sequence). The CDR3 nucleotides read TGTGCCAGCAAGACGGGACAGGGACGCACAGATACGCAGTATTTT. Translation gives CASKTGQGRTDTQYF.

The V and J genes are TRBV19 and TRBJ2-3, with D possibly matching TRBD2 (5 bases). This CDR3 has 15 amino acids. V lost 6 bases, J lost 5 bases, and 18 bases lay in between. Germline CDR1 LNHDA, CDR2 SQIVND (reference sequence). In DNA, the CDR3 is TGTGCCAGTAGAGACTACCCCCCCCTAGAAGATACGCAGTATTTT. Translated: CASRDYPPLEDTQYF.

This chain links TRBV10-1 with TRBJ1-5, with 10 positions matching TRBD1. Trimming removed 2 bases from V and 5 bases from J; junction bases left unmatched: 0. CDR3 size: 14 residues. The germline CDR1 and CDR2 sequences are WNHNN and SYGVQD (reference sequence). CDR3 sequence: CASSEGQGDQPQHF. The CDR3 DNA reads TGCGCCAGCAGTGAGGGACAGGGGGATCAGCCCCAGCATTTT.

The V and J genes are TRBV15 and TRBJ1-1, with 7 bases aligning to TRBD1. The J segment lost 0 bases and the V segment lost 0 bases, leaving 4 bases of the junction unmatched. Germline V CDR1 and CDR2: LNHNV, YYDKDF (reference sequence). The CDR3 extends over 16 amino acids. The chain's CDR3 is CATSRDPGQVNTEAFF. The CDR3, as DNA: TGTGCCACCAGCAGAGACCCCGGACAGGTGAACACTGAAGCTTTCTTT.

The chain is built from TRBV2 and TRBJ1-2; D is unclear. The CDR3 is made up of 15 amino acids. V lost 1 base and J 0 bases, leaving 9 bases between the germline ends. In germline, CDR1 is SNHLY, CDR2 FYNNEI. The CDR3: CASSEGQEANYGYTF. The CDR3 DNA is TGTGCCAGCAGTGAAGGGCAGGAAGCTAACTATGGCTACACCTTC. Combining the CDR3 with reference TRBV2 and TRBJ1-2 gives the whole variable domain EPEVTQTPSHQVTQMGQEVILRCVPISNHLYFYWYRQILGQKVEFLVSFYNNEISEKSEIFDDQFSVERPDGSNFTLKIRSTKLEDSAMYFCASSEGQEANYGYTFGSGTRLTVV.